This T cell receptor beta chain appears in the sequencing data of a study of identical twins. Points from the study as a whole: Out-of-frame beta sequences exhibited a weaker degree of excess twin sharing. Models underestimated out-of-frame TCR alpha sharing in monozygotic twins. Cord blood beta clonotypes present at high abundance carried fewer insertions; no such pattern appeared in memory repertoires.

Healthy Caucasians supplied all donations. TCRdb reprocessed the 5' RACE reads with MiXCR, giving one entry per CDR3 protein. This sample has about 1.7 million distinct CDR3 sequences, with about 32% found just once. The sample holds many counts of this clonotype. Its specificity is unknown. Trimming took off 1 base at V and 5 bases at J, with 3 bases between the two ends. The CDR3 length is 11 residues. Germline CDR1 reads SQVTM; CDR2 reads ANQGSEA. This TCR came from a newborn girl in good health. The specimen sequenced was cord blood. This rearrangement joins TRBV29-1 to TRBJ2-1; no clear D gene. Here the CDR3 DNA reads TGCAGCGTTGAAGGGCACAATGAGCAGTTCTTC. It specifies CSVEGHNEQFF.